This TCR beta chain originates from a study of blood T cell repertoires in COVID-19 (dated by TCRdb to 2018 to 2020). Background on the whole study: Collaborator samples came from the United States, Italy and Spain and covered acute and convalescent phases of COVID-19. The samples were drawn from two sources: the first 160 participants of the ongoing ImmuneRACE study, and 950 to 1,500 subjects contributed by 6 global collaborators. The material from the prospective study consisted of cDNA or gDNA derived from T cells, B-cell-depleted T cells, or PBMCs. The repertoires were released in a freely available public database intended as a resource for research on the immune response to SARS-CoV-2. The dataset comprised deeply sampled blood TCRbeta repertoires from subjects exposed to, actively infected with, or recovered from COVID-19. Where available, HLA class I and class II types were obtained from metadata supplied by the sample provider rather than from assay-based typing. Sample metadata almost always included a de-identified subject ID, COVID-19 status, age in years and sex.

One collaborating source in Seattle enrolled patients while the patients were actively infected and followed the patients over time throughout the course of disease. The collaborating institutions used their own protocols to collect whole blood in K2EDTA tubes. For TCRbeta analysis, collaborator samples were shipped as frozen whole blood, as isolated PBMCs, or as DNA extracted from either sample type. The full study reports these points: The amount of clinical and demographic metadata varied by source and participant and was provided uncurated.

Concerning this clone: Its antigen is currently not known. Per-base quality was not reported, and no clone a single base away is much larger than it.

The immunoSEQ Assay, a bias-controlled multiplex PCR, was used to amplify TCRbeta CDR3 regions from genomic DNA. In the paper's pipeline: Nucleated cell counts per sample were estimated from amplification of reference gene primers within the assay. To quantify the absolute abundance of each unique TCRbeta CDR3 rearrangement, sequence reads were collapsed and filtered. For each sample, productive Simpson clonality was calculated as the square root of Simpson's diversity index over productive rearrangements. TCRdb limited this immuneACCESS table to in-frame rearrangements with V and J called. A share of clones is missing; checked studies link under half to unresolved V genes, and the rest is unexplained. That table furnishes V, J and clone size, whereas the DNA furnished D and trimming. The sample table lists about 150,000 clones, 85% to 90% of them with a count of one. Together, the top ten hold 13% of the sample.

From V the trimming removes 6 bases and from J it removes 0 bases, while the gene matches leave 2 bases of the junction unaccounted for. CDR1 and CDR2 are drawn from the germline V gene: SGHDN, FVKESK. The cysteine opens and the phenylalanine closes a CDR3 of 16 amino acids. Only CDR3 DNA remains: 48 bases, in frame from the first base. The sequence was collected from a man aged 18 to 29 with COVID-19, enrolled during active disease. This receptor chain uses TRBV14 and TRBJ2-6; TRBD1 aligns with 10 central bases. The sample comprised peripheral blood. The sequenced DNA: TGTGCCAGCAGTCGGACAGGGGGCTCTGGGGCCAACGTCCTGACTTTC. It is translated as CASSRTGGSGANVLTF. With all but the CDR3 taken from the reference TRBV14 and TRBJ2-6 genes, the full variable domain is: EAGVTQFPSHSVIEKGQTVTLRCDPISGHDNLYWYRRVMGKEIKFLLHFVKESKQDESGMPNNRFLAERTGGTYSTLKVQPAELEDSGVYFCASSRTGGSGANVLTFGAGSRLTVL.